The 5 T cell receptor beta chains reported below all come from one sample, sequenced in a study of T cell responses to AZD1222 COVID-19 vaccine. The protocol was immunoSEQ multiplex PCR, while the TCRdb copy is restricted to in-frame clones and leaves out a portion. The data hold 90,000 to 130,000 clones, with about 92% observed a single time. The source material was peripheral blood, sampled on day 0 of MenACWY control vaccination. These receptor sequences come from an adult in good health.

The V and J genes are TRBV27 and TRBJ1-5; 8 nucleotides agree with TRBD1. Trimming cost V 6 bases and J 7 bases; bases outside gene matches: 11. The CDR3 is 15 residues long. Germline values: CDR1 MNHEY, CDR2 SMNVEV (reference sequence). CDR3 region: CASSGTGQPGQPQHF. DNA for the CDR3: TGTGCCAGCAGCGGGACAGGCCAACCGGGACAGCCCCAGCATTTT.

This clone was detected a few times. This chain connects TRBV24-1 to TRBJ2-7; TRBD1 is a possible D gene (6 bases). The CDR3 is 14 amino acids. Germline CDR1 and CDR2: KGHDR and SFDVKD. The V end was cut by 8 bases, the J end by 2 bases, with 15 bases between. CDR3 region: CATKKNRDTYEQYF. As DNA, the CDR3 is TGTGCCACCAAAAAGAACAGGGACACCTACGAGCAGTACTTC.

V gene TRBV19 combines with J gene TRBJ1-2, with TRBD1 identical over 8 bases. V trimming: 1 base; J trimming: 6 bases; junction bases outside the gene matches: 1. CDR3 length: 13 residues. Germline V gene data show CDR1 as LNHDA and CDR2 as SQIVND (reference sequence). CDR3 sequence reads: CASSIAQGDGYTF. The CDR3 bases are TGTGCCAGTAGTATAGCACAGGGGGATGGCTACACCTTC. The entire variable domain, with the rest obtained from reference TRBV19 and TRBJ1-2, is as follows: DGGITQSPKYLFRKEGQNVTLSCEQNLNHDAMYWYRQDPGQGLRLIYYSQIVNDFQKGDIAEGYSVSREKKESFPLTVTSAQKNPTAFYLCASSIAQGDGYTFGSGTRLTVV.

The chain has TRBV5-1 and TRBJ2-3; the D is unclear. Germline V lookup: CDR1 SGHRS, CDR2 YFSETQ. The CDR3 extends over 12 amino acids. V was clipped by 7 bases and J by 4 bases, with 10 bases between them. In DNA form, the CDR3 reads TGCGCCAGCTGGAAAGCGTCAGATACGCAGTATTTT. Its translation: CASWKASDTQYF.

This clone was detected only a few times. The chain employs TRBV5-1 and TRBJ1-5, with D possibly TRBD1 on 5 matching bases. Germline V lookup: CDR1 SGHRS, CDR2 YFSETQ. The CDR3 is 16 residues long. Trimming removed 0 bases at V and 2 bases at J, with 12 bases between. CDR3 in amino acids: CASSLGGQGGNQPQHF. As DNA, the CDR3 is TGCGCCAGCAGCTTGGGGGGCCAGGGTGGCAATCAGCCCCAGCATTTT.